This T cell receptor (beta chain) was sequenced during a study of blood T cell repertoires in COVID-19. As for the study in general: Both acute and convalescent COVID-19 samples were obtained from the United States, Italy and Spain. The cDNA or gDNA used as material had been derived from T cells, B-cell-depleted T cells, or PBMCs.

From germline, CDR1 is LNHNV and CDR2 YYDKDF (reference sequence). Trimming took 0 bases from V and 1 from J, leaving 9 bases between them. This CDR3 is built from 15 residues. In the authors' workflow: Estimation of nucleated cell counts was performed using reference gene primer amplification. The table came from immunoSEQ multiplex PCR; TCRdb's copy has only in-frame clones and leaves some out. That table is the source of V, J and clone size, and D and trimming were worked out from the DNA. Of 110,000 or so clones listed, about 88% are singletons. Material for sequencing was peripheral blood. The receptor comes from a woman aged 70 to 79 who had recovered from COVID-19. This chain joins TRBV15 and TRBJ1-1; D is unclear. CDR3 DNA sequence: TGTGCCACCAGCAGAGAACGGAGGGCGAACACTGAAGCTTTCTTT. This translates into CATSRERRANTEAFF. The complete variable domain, with remaining parts taken from reference TRBV15 and TRBJ1-1, reads DAMVIQNPRYQVTQFGKPVTLSCSQTLNHNVMYWYQQKSSQAPKLLFHYYDKDFNNEADTPDNFQSRRPNTSFCFLDIRSPGLGDTAMYLCATSRERRANTEAFFGQGTRLTVV.